In its sample, the clone carrying this TCR beta chain was seen once. The primer mix had 60 Vbeta and 13 Jbeta primers. TCRdb's table, derived via immunoSEQ multiplex PCR, lists solely in-frame clones and lacks some. The table has around 90,000 clones, about 79% seen once. The source of the sample is a study of cytomegalovirus exposure and HLA in healthy donors. About the study: Unique TCRs from HLA-typed donors, 80 million to 90 million of them, were held in an early data release.

CDR1 and CDR2 from the germline V gene are SQVTM and ANQGSEA. V lost 3 bases and J lost 1, with 8 bases in between. The CDR3 runs to 13 residues. The TCR was taken from a man in his forties or fifties in good health and CMV-seronegative. V gene TRBV29-1 combines with J gene TRBJ2-3; the D gene is possibly TRBD2 (5 bases). Sequenced sample: PBMCs. The CDR3 here is CSVDDGGTDTQYF. The CDR3 region has the DNA TGCAGCGTTGATGACGGGGGCACAGATACGCAGTATTTT.